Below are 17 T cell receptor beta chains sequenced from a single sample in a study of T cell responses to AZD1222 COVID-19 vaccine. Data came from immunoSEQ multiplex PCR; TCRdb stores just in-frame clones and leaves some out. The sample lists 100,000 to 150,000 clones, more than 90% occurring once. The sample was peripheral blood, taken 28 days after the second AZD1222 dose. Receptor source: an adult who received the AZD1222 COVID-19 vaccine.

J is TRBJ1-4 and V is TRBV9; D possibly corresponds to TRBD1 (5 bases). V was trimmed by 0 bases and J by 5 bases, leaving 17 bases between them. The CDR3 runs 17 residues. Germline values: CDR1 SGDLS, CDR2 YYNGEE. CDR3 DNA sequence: TGTGCCAGCAGCGTAGGGGGGTCAAGCAGGAGGAATGAAAAACTGTTTTTT. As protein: CASSVGGSSRRNEKLFF.

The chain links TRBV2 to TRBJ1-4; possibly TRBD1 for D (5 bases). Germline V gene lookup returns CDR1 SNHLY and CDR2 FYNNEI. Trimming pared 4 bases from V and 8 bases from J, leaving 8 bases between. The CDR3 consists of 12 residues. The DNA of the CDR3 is TGTGCCAGCAGTGTTGGGGGGGAAAAACTGTTTTTT. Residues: CASSVGGEKLFF.

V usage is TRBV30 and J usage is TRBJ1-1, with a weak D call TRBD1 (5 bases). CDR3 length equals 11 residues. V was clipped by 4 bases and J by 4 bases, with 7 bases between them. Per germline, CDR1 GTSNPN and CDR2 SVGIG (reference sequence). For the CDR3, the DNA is TGTGCCTGGATGGGGGTCACTGAAGCTTTCTTT. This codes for CAWMGVTEAFF. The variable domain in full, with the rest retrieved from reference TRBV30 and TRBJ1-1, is SQTIHQWPATLVQPVGSPLSLECTVEGTSNPNLYWYRQAAGRGLQLLFYSVGIGQISSEVPQNLSASRPQDRQFILSSKKLLLSDSGFYLCAWMGVTEAFFGQGTRLTVV.

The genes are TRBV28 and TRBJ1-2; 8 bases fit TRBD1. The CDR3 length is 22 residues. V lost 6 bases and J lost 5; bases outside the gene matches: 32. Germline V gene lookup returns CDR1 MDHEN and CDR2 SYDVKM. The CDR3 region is CASRGVGSRDDKRTGPAYGYTF. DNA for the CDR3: TGTGCCAGCAGGGGCGTGGGGTCCCGAGATGATAAACGGACAGGGCCGGCTTATGGCTACACCTTC.

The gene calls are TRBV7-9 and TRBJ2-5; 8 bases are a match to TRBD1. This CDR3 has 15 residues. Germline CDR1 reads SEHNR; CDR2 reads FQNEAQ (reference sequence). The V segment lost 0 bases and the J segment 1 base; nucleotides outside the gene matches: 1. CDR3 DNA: TGTGCCAGCAGCTTAGCGGGGACAGGCCAAGAGACCCAGTACTTC. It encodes CASSLAGTGQETQYF. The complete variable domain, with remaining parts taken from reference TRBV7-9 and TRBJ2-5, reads DTGVSQNPRHKITKRGQNVTFRCDPISEHNRLYWYRQTLGQGPEFLTYFQNEAQLEKSRLLSDRFSAERPKGSFSTLEIQRTEQGDSAMYLCASSLAGTGQETQYFGPGTRLLVL.

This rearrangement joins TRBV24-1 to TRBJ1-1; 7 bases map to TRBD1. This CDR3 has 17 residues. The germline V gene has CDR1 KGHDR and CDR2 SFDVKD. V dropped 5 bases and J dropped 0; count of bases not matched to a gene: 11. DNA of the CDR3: TGTGCCACCAGTGCCCGGGACAGACTGATTATGAACACTGAAGCTTTCTTT. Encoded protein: CATSARDRLIMNTEAFF.

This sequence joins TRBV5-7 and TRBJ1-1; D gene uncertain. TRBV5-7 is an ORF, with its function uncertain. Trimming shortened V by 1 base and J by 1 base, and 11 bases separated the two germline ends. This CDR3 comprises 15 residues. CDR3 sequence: CASSLCQDSNTEAFF. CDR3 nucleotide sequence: TGTGCCAGCAGCTTGTGTCAGGACTCGAACACTGAAGCTTTCTTT.

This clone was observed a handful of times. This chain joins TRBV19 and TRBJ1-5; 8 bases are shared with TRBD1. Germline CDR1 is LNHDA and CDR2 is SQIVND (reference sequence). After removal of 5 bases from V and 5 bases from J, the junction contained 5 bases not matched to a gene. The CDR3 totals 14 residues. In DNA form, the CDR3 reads TGTGCCAGTAGTCCAACAGGGGGGTATCAGCCCCAGCATTTT. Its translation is CASSPTGGYQPQHF. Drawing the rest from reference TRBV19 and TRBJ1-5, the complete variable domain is DGGITQSPKYLFRKEGQNVTLSCEQNLNHDAMYWYRQDPGQGLRLIYYSQIVNDFQKGDIAEGYSVSREKKESFPLTVTSAQKNPTAFYLCASSPTGGYQPQHFGDGTRLSIL.

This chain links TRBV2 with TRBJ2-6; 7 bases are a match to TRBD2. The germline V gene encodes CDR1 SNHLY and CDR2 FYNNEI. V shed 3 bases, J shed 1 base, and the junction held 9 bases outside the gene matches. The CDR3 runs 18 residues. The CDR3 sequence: CASSDWGGWISGANVLTF. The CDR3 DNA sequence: TGTGCCAGCAGTGATTGGGGGGGTTGGATTTCTGGGGCCAACGTCCTGACTTTC.

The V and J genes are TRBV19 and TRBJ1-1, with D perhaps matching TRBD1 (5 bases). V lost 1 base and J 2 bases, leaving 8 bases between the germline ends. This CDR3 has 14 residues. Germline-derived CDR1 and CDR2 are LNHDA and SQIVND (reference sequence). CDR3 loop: CASSIGQTNTEAFF. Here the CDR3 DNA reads TGTGCCAGTAGTATAGGACAGACCAACACTGAAGCTTTCTTT.

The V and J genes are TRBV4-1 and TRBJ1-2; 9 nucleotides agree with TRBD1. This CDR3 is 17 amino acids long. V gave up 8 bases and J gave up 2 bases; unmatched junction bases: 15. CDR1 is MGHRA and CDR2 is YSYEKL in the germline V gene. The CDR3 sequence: CASLDPRDRDRNYGYTF. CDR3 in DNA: TGCGCCAGCCTAGACCCCCGGGACAGGGACCGAAACTATGGCTACACCTTC.

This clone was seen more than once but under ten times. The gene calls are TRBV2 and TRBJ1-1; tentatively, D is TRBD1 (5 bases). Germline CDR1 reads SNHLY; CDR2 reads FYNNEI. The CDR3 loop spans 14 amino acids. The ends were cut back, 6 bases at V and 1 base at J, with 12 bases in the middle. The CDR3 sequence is CASSAQGPNTEAFF. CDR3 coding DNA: TGTGCCAGCAGCGCGCAGGGACCGAACACTGAAGCTTTCTTT.

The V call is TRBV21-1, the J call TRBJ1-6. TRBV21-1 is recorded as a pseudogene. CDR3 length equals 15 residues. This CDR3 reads CASTRLSSYNSPLHF. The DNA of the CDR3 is TGTGCCAGCACCCGGCTGAGCTCCTATAATTCACCCCTCCACTTT.

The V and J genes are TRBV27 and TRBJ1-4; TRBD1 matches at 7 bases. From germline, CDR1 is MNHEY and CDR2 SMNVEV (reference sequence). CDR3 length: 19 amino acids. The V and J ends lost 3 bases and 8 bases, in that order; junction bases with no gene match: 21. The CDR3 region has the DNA TGTGCCAGCAGTTTGTGGGCCGCAACCAACAGGGGACGGCGGGAAAAACTGTTTTTT. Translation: CASSLWAATNRGRREKLFF. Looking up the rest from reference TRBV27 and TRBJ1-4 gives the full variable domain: EAQVTQNPRYLITVTGKKLTVTCSQNMNHEYMSWYRQDPGLGLRQIYYSMNVEVTDKGDVPEGYKVSRKEKRNFPLILESPSPNQTSLYFCASSLWAATNRGRREKLFFGSGTQLSVL.

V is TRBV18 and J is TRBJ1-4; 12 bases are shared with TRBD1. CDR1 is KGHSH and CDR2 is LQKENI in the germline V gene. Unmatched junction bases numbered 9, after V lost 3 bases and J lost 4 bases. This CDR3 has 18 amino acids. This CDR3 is CASSPPGQGAGGNEKLFF. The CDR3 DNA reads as TGTGCCAGCTCACCCCCGGGACAGGGGGCCGGTGGTAATGAAAAACTGTTTTTT.

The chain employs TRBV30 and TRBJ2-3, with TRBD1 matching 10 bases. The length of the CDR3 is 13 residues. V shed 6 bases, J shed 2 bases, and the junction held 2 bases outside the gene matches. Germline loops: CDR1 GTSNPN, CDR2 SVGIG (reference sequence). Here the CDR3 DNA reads TGTGCCTGCGGGACAGGGGCCACAGATACGCAGTATTTT. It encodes CACGTGATDTQYF.

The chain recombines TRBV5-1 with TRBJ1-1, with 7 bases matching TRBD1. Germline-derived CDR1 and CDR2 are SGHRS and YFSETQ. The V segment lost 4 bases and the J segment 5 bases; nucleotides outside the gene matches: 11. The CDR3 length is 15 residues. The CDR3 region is CASSAQQGRGTEAFF. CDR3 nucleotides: TGCGCCAGCAGCGCCCAACAGGGGAGGGGAACTGAAGCTTTCTTT.